The clone carrying this T cell receptor (beta chain) was seen ten or more times. Its antigen is still unknown. No treatment of any kind had been given to any patient before thyroid surgery. These data belong to a study of metastatic and nonmetastatic thyroid tumors. In the study overall: Samples came from malignant and benign thyroid patients, and repertoires were compared across blood and tumor or nodule tissue. Study-wide results and limits: Malignant tumors reportedly showed significantly higher TCR beta diversity than benign nodules in both blood and tumor.

TCRdb recomputed clones from the PCR reads via MiXCR. The sample records some 84,000 clones, approximately 9% being singletons. The V end was cut by 6 bases, the J end by 5 bases, with 11 bases between. The CDR3 has 12 amino acids. CDR1 is DFQATT, CDR2 SNEGSKA, per germline (reference sequence). The chain joins TRBV20-1 to TRBJ2-1; TRBD2 is a possible D gene (6 bases). The sequenced sample consisted of blood. This TCR was sampled from a female donor with papillary thyroid cancer or a benign thyroid nodule (not recorded which). Some clones in this sample may be carry-over from other donors' samples. The CDR3 region has the DNA TGCAGTGCGGGGAGGTCGGACAATGAGCAGTTCTTC. Protein product: CSAGRSDNEQFF.